Listed here are 5 T cell receptor beta chains from one sample, sequenced in a study of cytomegalovirus exposure and HLA in healthy donors. The PCR employed 60 Vbeta primers together with 13 Jbeta primers. Using immunoSEQ multiplex PCR, the repertoire was profiled, and TCRdb retains in-frame clones only, with some absent. The sample consists of just over 150,000 clones, around 79% of them appearing once. Sequenced: PBMCs. These receptors all stem from a woman in her 40s in good health and CMV-seronegative.

This clone was counted only a few times. The V and J genes are TRBV11-2 and TRBJ2-1; a weak D match, TRBD2 (6 bases). CDR3 length equals 14 residues. Trimming stripped 5 bases from V and 4 bases from J, with 12 bases between. Germline CDR1 and CDR2: SGHAT and FQNNGV. The DNA of the CDR3 is TGTGCCAGCAGCCAGACACTAGCTTACAATGAGCAGTTCTTC. It is translated as CASSQTLAYNEQFF.

The genes are TRBV27 and TRBJ1-6, with TRBD1 as a possible D gene (6 bases). Germline V gene data show CDR1 as MNHEY and CDR2 as SMNVEV (reference sequence). Trimming left V 8 bases short and J 13 bases short, with 18 bases between. The CDR3 runs to 13 residues. The CDR3 loop reads CASPNPGGLPLHF. In DNA, the CDR3 is TGTGCCAGCCCTAACCCGGGGGGGCTCCCCCTCCACTTT.

This chain joins TRBV4-2 and TRBJ1-3; a weak D match, TRBD1 (6 bases). V was trimmed by 2 bases and J by 0 bases, leaving 23 bases between them. The CDR3 has 20 amino acids. The V gene's germline CDR1 is LGHNA and CDR2 YNFKEQ. The DNA of the CDR3 is TGTGCCAGCAGCCAACTCCTATGGGGCCGGGACAAAAGCTCTGGAAACACCATATATTTT. Translated: CASSQLLWGRDKSSGNTIYF.

The chain recombines TRBV27 with TRBJ2-1; 8 bases are a match to TRBD1. CDR1 and CDR2 (germline): MNHEY, SMNVEV (reference sequence). CDR3 length equals 15 residues. The V gene end was trimmed by 6 bases and the J gene end by 3 bases; junction bases not matched to a gene: 7. The DNA of the CDR3 is TGTGCCAGCAGGACAAAGGGACAGGTCTACAATGAGCAGTTCTTC. Amino acids: CASRTKGQVYNEQFF.

V is TRBV7-9 and J is TRBJ1-5; weak D call: TRBD1 (5 bases). There are 14 residues in the CDR3. V lost 5 bases and J lost 6, with 14 bases in between. CDR1 SEHNR and CDR2 FQNEAQ come from the germline V gene (reference sequence). The CDR3 nucleotides read TGTGCCAGCAGCCCCGGGGCGGGGATTCAGCCCCAGCATTTT. It encodes CASSPGAGIQPQHF.